Listed here are 9 T cell receptor beta chains from one sample, sequenced in a study of cytomegalovirus exposure and HLA in healthy donors. 60 Vbeta and 13 Jbeta primers were used in PCR. Clones were sequenced by immunoSEQ multiplex PCR, and TCRdb holds only the in-frame ones, with some missing. The sample lists more than 90,000 clones; 77% were seen once. Sequencing was performed on PBMCs. Receptors were obtained from a female donor in good health and CMV-seronegative.

The J gene is TRBJ1-6, the V gene TRBV19; the D gene is possibly TRBD1 (6 bases). Germline loops: CDR1 LNHDA, CDR2 SQIVND (reference sequence). The germline V and J ends were trimmed by 5 bases and 5 bases, with 13 bases remaining between them. The CDR3 runs to 15 residues. CDR3 amino acids: CASSVTDRDNSPLHF. The CDR3 DNA reads as TGTGCCAGTAGTGTGACGGACAGAGATAATTCACCCCTCCACTTT.

V gene TRBV6-6 combines with J gene TRBJ2-1; 16 bases align to TRBD2. V dropped 5 bases and J dropped 10; count of bases not matched to a gene: 8. Germline-derived CDR1 and CDR2 are MNHNY and SVGAGI (reference sequence). This CDR3 has 16 residues. The CDR3 bases are TGTGCCAGCAGTAAGGGGACTAGCGGGGGGGCATGGGAGCAGTTCTTC. Its translation is CASSKGTSGGAWEQFF.

This sequence joins TRBV28 and TRBJ1-5; D may be TRBD1 (6 bases). V was shortened by 3 bases and J by 3 bases, with 12 bases between the two germline ends. The CDR3 contains 15 residues. CDR1 is MDHEN, CDR2 SYDVKM, per germline. The CDR3 protein is CASSFLRQVNQPQHF. Written as DNA, the CDR3 is TGTGCCAGCAGTTTCCTTAGACAGGTCAATCAGCCCCAGCATTTT.

The chain couples TRBV18 to TRBJ2-2; TRBD2 agrees at 9 bases. Germline V lookup: CDR1 KGHSH, CDR2 LQKENI. With 2 bases clipped from V and 4 bases from J, the junction kept 8 bases outside the gene matches. This CDR3 region has 17 residues. CDR3: CASSPRIAGAVTGELFF. CDR3 bases: TGTGCCAGCTCACCAAGGATAGCGGGGGCCGTCACCGGGGAGCTGTTTTTT.

This rearrangement joins TRBV6-6 to TRBJ2-1, with 8 bases fitting TRBD2. The germline CDR1 and CDR2 sequences are MNHNY and SVGAGI (reference sequence). This CDR3 has 16 residues. V shed 5 bases, J shed 6 bases, and the junction held 12 bases outside the gene matches. CDR3 region: CASSPPQRGISNEQFF. The DNA of the CDR3 is TGTGCCAGCAGTCCCCCCCAGCGGGGGATAAGCAATGAGCAGTTCTTC.

This chain links TRBV19 with TRBJ2-1; 7 bases match TRBD1. Unmatched junction bases numbered 5, after V lost 7 bases and J lost 5 bases. This CDR3 region has 13 residues. The germline V gene has CDR1 LNHDA and CDR2 SQIVND (reference sequence). The CDR3 nucleotides read TGTGCCAGTACTGGACAGGCCAACAATGAGCAGTTCTTC. Its translation is CASTGQANNEQFF.

This clone was seen a few times. The J gene is TRBJ2-7, the V gene TRBV30, with 12 bases matching TRBD1. The germline V gene encodes CDR1 GTSNPN and CDR2 SVGIG (reference sequence). Trimming took 7 bases from V and 6 from J; bases not matched to a gene: 7. The CDR3 is 13 amino acids. CDR3 protein: CASGQGAKSEQYF. CDR3 bases: TGTGCCTCGGGACAGGGGGCAAAAAGCGAGCAGTACTTC.

V and J are TRBV19 and TRBJ1-2; D call uncertain. The ends were cut back, 4 bases at V and 5 bases at J, with 8 bases in the middle. Looked up from germline, CDR1 is LNHDA and CDR2 is SQIVND (reference sequence). The CDR3 loop spans 12 amino acids. The CDR3 sequence: CASSTFTYGYTF. As DNA, the CDR3 is TGTGCCAGTAGTACTTTTACTTATGGCTACACCTTC.

V gene TRBV14 combines with J gene TRBJ2-1; the D gene is possibly TRBD1 (5 bases). CDR3 size: 14 residues. Trimming left V 0 bases short and J 8 bases short, with 11 bases between. The germline gives CDR1 SGHDN, CDR2 FVKESK. The CDR3 is CASSQDLGAYEQFF. Here the CDR3 DNA reads TGTGCCAGCAGCCAAGATTTAGGGGCTTATGAGCAGTTCTTC.